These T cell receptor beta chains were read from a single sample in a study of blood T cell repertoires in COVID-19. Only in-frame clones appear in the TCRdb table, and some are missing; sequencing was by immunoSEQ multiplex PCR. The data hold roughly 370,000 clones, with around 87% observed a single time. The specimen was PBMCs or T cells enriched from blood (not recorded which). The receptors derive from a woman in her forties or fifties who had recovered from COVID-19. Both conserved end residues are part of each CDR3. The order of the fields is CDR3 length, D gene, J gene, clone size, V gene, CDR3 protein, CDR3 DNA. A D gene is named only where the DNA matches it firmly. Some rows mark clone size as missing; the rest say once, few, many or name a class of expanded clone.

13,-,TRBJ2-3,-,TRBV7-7,CASSSEERSTQYF,TGTGCTAGCAGTTCTGAAGAAAGAAGCACGCAGTATTTT
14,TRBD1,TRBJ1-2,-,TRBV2,CASSGQGARNGYTF,TGTGCCAGCAGCGGACAGGGGGCGCGGAATGGCTACACCTTC
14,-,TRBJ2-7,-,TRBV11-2,CASSSGYGSYEQYF,TGTGCCAGCAGTTCAGGGTACGGGTCCTACGAGCAGTACTTC
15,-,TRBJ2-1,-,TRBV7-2,CASSSGRTALNEQFF,TGTGCCAGCAGCTCGGGCAGGACTGCTCTTAATGAGCAGTTCTTC
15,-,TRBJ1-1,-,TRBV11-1,CASSQVAQGWAEAFF,TGTGCCAGCAGCCAAGTCGCTCAGGGTTGGGCTGAAGCTTTCTTT
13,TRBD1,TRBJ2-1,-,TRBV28,CASRRTGVGEQFF,TGTGCCAGCAGACGTACAGGGGTGGGTGAGCAGTTCTTC
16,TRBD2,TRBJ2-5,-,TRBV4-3,CASSQGLSGGRETQYF,TGCGCCAGCAGCCAAGGTCTTAGCGGGGGGCGGGAGACCCAGTACTTC
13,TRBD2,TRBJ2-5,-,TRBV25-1,CASKLAGQETQYF,TGTGCCAGCAAGCTAGCGGGGCAAGAGACCCAGTACTTC
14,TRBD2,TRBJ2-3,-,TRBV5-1,CASSRLEREGTQYF,TGCGCCAGCAGCCGACTAGAGAGGGAGGGTACGCAGTATTTT
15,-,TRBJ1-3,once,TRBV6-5,CASSLEGRSGNTIYF,TGTGCCAGCAGTTTGGAGGGGAGGTCTGGAAACACCATATATTTT
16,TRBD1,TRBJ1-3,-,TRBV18,CASSLQDRATGNTIYF,TGTGCCAGCTCACTACAAGACAGGGCAACTGGAAACACCATATATTTT
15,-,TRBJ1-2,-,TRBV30,CAWSGGNRRTYGYTF,TGTGCCTGGAGTGGGGGAAACAGGAGAACGTATGGCTACACCTTC
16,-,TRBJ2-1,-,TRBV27,CASSSILRLAYNEQFF,TGTGCCAGCAGTTCTATCCTCCGGCTAGCATACAATGAGCAGTTCTTC
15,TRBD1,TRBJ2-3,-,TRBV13,CASSPRTGSTDTQYF,TGTGCCAGCAGCCCTCGGACAGGGAGCACAGATACGCAGTATTTT
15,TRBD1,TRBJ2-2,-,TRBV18,CASRTGLSYTGELFF,TGTGCCAGCAGGACAGGGTTGTCCTACACCGGGGAGCTGTTTTTT
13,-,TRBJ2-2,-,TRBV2,CASSTPGTGELFF,TGTGCCAGCAGTACTCCAGGGACCGGGGAGCTGTTTTTT
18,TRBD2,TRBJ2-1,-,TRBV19,CASSITSGGADIYNEQFF,TGTGCCAGTAGTATAACGAGCGGGGGGGCCGATATCTACAATGAGCAGTTCTTC
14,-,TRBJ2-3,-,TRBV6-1,CASSEAADTDTQYF,TGTGCCAGCAGTGAAGCCGCAGACACAGATACGCAGTATTTT
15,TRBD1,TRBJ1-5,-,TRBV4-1,CASSQQGAPNQPQHF,TGCGCCAGCAGCCAACAGGGGGCCCCTAATCAGCCCCAGCATTTT
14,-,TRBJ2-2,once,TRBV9,CASSVEVVAGELFF,TGTGCCAGCAGCGTAGAGGTCGTAGCAGGGGAGCTGTTTTTT
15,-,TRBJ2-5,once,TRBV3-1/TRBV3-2,CASSLRGRITETQYF,TGTGCCAGCAGCCTAAGGGGCCGAATAACTGAGACCCAGTACTTC
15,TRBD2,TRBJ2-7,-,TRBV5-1,CASSLWGRADYEQYF,TGCGCCAGCAGCTTGTGGGGGAGGGCGGACTACGAGCAGTACTTC
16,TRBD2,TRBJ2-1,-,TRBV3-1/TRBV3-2,CASSQSSGGSGNEQFF,TGTGCCAGCAGCCAGTCTAGCGGGGGGTCGGGAAATGAGCAGTTCTTC
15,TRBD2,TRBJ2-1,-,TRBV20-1,CSASNPRGGRNEQFF,TGCAGTGCTAGTAATCCGCGGGGGGGCCGAAATGAGCAGTTCTTC
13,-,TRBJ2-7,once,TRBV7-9,CASRSELTYEQYF,TGTGCCAGCAGAAGTGAACTCACCTACGAGCAGTACTTC
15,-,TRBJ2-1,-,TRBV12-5,CASGVQASSYNEQFF,TGTGCTAGTGGAGTACAGGCGAGCTCCTACAATGAGCAGTTCTTC